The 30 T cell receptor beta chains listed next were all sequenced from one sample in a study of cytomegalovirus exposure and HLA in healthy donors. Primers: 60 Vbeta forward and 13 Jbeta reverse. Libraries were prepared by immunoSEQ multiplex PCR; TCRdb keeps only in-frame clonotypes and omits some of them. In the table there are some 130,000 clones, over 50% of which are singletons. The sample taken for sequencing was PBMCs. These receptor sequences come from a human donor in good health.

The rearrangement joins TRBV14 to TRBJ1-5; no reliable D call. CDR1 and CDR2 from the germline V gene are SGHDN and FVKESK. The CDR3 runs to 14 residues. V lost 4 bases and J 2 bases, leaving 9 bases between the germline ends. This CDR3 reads CASSRRLGNQPQHF. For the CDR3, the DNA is TGTGCCAGCAGCCGGAGACTCGGCAATCAGCCCCAGCATTTT.

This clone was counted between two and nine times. The CDR3 nucleotides read TGTGCCAGCAGCACAACTAGCGGGACGATCACTAATACGCAGTATTTT. Protein sequence: CASSTTSGTITNTQYF. The chain combines TRBV5-4 with TRBJ2-3; TRBD2 agrees at 10 bases. The V segment lost 4 bases and the J segment 7 bases; nucleotides outside the gene matches: 12. The V gene's germline CDR1 is SGHNT and CDR2 YYREEE (reference sequence). The CDR3 consists of 16 residues.

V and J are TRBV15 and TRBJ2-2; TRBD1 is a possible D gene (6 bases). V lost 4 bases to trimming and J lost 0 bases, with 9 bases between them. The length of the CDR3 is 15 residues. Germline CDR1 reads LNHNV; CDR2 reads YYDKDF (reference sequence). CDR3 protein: CATSKDRTNTGELFF. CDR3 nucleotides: TGTGCCACCAGCAAAGACAGGACGAACACCGGGGAGCTGTTTTTT.

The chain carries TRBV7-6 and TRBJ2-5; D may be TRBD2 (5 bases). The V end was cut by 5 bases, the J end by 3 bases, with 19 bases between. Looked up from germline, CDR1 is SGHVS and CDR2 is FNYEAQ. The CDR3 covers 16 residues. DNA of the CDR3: TGTGCCAGCAGCAACACATTTTCCGGGGAGAAAGAGACCCAGTACTTC. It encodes CASSNTFSGEKETQYF. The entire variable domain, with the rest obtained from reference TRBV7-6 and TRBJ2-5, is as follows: GAGVSQSPRYKVTKRGQDVALRCDPISGHVSLYWYRQALGQGPEFLTYFNYEAQQDKSGLPNDRFSAERPEGSISTLTIQRTEQRDSAMYRCASSNTFSGEKETQYFGPGTRLLVL.

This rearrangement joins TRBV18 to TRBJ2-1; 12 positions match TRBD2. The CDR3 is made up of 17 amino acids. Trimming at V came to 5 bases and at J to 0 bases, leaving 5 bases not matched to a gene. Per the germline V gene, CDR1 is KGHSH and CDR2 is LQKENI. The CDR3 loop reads CASSSLAGGSSYNEQFF. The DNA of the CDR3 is TGTGCCAGCTCATCCCTAGCGGGAGGGAGCTCCTACAATGAGCAGTTCTTC.

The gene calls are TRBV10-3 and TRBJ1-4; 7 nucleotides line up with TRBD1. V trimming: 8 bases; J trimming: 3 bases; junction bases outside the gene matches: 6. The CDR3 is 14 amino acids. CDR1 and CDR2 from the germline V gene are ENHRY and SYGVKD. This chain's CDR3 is CAIGATGSNEKLFF. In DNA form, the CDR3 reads TGTGCCATCGGGGCGACAGGGTCTAATGAAAAACTGTTTTTT.

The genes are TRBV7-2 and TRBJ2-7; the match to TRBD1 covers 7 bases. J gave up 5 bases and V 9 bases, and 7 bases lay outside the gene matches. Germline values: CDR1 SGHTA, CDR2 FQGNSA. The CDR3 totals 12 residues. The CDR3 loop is CASDRAIDEQYF. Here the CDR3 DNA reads TGTGCCAGTGACAGGGCTATCGACGAGCAGTACTTC.

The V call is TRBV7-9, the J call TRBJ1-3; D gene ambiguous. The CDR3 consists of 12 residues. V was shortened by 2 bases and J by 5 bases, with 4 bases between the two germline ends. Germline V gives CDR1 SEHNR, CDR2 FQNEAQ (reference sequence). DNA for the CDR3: TGTGCCAGCAGCTTAAAGCGAAACACCATATATTTT. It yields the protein CASSLKRNTIYF.

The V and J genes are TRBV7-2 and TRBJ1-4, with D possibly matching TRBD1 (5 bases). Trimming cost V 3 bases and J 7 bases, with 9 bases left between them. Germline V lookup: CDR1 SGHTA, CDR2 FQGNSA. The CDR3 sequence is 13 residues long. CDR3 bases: TGTGCCAGCAGCTTGGGGGGATCTGAAAAACTGTTTTTT. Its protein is CASSLGGSEKLFF.

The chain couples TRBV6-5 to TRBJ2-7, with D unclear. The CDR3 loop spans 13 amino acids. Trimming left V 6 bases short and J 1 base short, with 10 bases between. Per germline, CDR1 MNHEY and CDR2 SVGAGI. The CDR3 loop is CASRKEASYEQYF. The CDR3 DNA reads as TGTGCCAGCAGAAAAGAGGCTTCCTACGAGCAGTACTTC.

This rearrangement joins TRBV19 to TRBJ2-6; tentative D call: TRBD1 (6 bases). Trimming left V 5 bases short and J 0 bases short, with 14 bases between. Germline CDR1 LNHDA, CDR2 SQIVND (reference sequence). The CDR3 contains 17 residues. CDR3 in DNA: TGTGCCAGTAGTTCCGGACAGATGAGCTCTGGGGCCAACGTCCTGACTTTC. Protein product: CASSSGQMSSGANVLTF.

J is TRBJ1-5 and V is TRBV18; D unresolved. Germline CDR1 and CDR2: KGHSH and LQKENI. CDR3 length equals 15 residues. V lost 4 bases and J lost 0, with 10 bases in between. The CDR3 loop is CASSRAGYSNQPQHF. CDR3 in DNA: TGTGCCAGCTCACGAGCGGGTTATAGCAATCAGCCCCAGCATTTT.

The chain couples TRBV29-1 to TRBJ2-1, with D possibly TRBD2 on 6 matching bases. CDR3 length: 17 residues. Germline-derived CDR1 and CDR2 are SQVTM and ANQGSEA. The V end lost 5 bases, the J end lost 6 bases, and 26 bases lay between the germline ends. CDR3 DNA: TGCAGCGTTCGAGGACTCACGGGGGACCTAAATGGCAATGAGCAGTTCTTC. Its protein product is CSVRGLTGDLNGNEQFF.

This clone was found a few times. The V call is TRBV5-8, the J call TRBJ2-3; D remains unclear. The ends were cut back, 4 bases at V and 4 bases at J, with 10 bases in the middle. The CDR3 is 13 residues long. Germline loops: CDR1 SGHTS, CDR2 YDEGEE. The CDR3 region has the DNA TGTGCCAGCAGCGGAGTAGCATCAGATACGCAGTATTTT. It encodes CASSGVASDTQYF.

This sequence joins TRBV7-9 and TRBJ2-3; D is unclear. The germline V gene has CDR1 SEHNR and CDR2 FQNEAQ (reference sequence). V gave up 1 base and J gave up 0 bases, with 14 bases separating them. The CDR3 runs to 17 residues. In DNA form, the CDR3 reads TGTGCCAGCAGCTTAGGTGGCACCGACTCTAGCACAGATACGCAGTATTTT. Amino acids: CASSLGGTDSSTDTQYF.

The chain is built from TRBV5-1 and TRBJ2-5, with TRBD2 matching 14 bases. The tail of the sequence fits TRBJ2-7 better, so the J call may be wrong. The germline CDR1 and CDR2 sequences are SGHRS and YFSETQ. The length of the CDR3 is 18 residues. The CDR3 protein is CASSLAGTSGGHAYEQYF. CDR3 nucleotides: TGCGCCAGCAGCTTGGCCGGGACTAGCGGGGGCCACGCTTACGAGCAGTACTTC.

The CDR3: CASSSDTYGYTF. CDR3 sequence (DNA): TGTGCCAGCAGTTCGGACACCTATGGCTACACCTTC. The rearrangement links TRBV7-9 to TRBJ1-2; a possible D gene is TRBD1 (5 bases). The CDR3 totals 12 residues. The germline V and J ends were trimmed by 6 bases and 4 bases, with 9 bases remaining between them. Per germline, CDR1 SEHNR and CDR2 FQNEAQ (reference sequence).

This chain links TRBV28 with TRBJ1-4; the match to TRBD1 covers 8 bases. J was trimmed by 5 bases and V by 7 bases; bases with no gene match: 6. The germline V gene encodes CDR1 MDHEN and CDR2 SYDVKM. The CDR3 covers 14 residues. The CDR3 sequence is CASIPGDRNEKLFF. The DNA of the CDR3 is TGTGCCAGCATCCCAGGGGACAGGAATGAAAAACTGTTTTTT.

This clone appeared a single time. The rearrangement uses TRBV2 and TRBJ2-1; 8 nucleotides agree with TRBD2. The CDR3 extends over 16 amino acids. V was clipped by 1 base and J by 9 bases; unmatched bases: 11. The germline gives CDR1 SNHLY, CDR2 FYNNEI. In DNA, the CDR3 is TGTGCCAGCAGTGAAGAGTTAGCGGGATATGTAGGTGAGCAGTTCTTC. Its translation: CASSEELAGYVGEQFF.

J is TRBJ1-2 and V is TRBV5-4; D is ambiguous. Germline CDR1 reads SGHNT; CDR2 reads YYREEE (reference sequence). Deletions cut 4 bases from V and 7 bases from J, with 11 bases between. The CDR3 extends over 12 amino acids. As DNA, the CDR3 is TGTGCCAGCAGCGTCTCGTTTCTTGGCTACACCTTC. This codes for CASSVSFLGYTF. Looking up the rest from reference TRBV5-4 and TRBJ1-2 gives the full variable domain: ETGVTQSPTHLIKTRGQQVTLRCSSQSGHNTVSWYQQALGQGPQFIFQYYREEENGRGNFPPRFSGLQFPNYSSELNVNALELDDSALYLCASSVSFLGYTFGSGTRLTVV.

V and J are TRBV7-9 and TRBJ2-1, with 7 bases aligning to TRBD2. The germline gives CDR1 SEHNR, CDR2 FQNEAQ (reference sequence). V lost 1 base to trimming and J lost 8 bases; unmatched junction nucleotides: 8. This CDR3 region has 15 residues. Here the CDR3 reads CASSLEGTGRDEQFF. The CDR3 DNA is TGTGCCAGCAGCTTAGAAGGGACGGGGAGGGATGAGCAGTTCTTC. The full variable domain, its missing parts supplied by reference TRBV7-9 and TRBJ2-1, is DTGVSQNPRHKITKRGQNVTFRCDPISEHNRLYWYRQTLGQGPEFLTYFQNEAQLEKSRLLSDRFSAERPKGSFSTLEIQRTEQGDSAMYLCASSLEGTGRDEQFFGPGTRLTVL.

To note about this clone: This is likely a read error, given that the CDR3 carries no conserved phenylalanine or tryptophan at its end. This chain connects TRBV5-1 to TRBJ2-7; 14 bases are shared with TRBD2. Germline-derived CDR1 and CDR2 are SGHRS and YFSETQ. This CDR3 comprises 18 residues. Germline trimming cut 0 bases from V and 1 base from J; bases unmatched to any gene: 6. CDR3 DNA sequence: TGCGCCAGCAGCTTGGGACTAGCGGGAGGGTCGGATTCCTACGAGCAGTACCTC. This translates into CASSLGLAGGSDSYEQYL.

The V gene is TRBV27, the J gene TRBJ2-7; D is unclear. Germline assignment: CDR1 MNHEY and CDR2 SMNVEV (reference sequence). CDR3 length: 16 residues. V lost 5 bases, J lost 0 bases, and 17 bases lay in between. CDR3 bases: TGTGCCAGCAGTACCAAGCAAGCGCCCCGCTCCTACGAGCAGTACTTC. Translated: CASSTKQAPRSYEQYF.

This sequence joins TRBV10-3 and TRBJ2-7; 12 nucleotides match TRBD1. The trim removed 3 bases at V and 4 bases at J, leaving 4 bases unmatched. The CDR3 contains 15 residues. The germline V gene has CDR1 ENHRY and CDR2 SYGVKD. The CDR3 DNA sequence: TGTGCCATCAGTGACACGGGACAGGGGGCTTACGAGCAGTACTTC. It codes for CAISDTGQGAYEQYF.

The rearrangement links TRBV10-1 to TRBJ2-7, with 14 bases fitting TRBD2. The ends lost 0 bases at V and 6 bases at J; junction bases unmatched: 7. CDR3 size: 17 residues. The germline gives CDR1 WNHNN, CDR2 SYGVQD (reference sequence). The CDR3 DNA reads TGCGCCAGCAGTGAGTCGGGAGAGGGACTAGCGGGAGCCGAGCAGTACTTC. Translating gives CASSESGEGLAGAEQYF.

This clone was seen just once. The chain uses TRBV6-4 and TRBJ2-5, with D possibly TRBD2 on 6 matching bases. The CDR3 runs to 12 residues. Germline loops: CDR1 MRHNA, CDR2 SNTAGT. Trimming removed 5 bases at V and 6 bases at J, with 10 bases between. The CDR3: CASSSGGKTQYF. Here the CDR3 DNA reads TGTGCCAGCAGTTCAGGCGGGAAGACCCAGTACTTC.

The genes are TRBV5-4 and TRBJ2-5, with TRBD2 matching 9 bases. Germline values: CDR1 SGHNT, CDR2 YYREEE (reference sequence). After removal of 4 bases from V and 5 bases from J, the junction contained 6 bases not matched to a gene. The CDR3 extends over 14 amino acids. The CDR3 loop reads CASSLAGRGETQYF. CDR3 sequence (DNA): TGTGCCAGCAGCCTAGCGGGAAGGGGGGAGACCCAGTACTTC.

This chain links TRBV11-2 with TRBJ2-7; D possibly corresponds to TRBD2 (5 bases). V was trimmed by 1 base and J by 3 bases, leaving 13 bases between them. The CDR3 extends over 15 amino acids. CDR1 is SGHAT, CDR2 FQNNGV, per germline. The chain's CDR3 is CASSLASGSGYEQYF. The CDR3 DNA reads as TGTGCCAGCAGCTTAGCCTCGGGATCCGGCTACGAGCAGTACTTC.

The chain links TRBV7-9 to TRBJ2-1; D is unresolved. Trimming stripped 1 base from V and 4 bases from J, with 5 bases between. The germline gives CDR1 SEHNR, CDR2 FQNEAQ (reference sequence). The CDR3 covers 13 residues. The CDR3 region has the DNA TGTGCCAGCAGCTTAGGGCAATACAATGAGCAGTTCTTC. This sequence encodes CASSLGQYNEQFF.

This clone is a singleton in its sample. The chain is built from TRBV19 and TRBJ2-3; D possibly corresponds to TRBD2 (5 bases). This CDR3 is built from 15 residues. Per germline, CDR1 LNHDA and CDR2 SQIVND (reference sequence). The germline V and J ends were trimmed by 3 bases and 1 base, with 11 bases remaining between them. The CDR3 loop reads CASSMASTRTDTQYF. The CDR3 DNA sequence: TGTGCCAGTAGTATGGCTAGCACGCGCACAGATACGCAGTATTTT.